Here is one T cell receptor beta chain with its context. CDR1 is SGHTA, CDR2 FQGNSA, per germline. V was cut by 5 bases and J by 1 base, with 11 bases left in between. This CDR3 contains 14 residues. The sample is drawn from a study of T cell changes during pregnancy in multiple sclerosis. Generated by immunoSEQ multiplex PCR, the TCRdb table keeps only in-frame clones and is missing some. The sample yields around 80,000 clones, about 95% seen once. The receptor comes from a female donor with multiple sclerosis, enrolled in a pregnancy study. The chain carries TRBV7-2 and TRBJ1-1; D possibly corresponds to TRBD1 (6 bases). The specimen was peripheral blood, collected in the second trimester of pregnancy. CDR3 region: CASSPGHQNTEAFF. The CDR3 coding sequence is TGTGCCAGCAGCCCGGGACATCAGAACACTGAAGCTTTCTTT.